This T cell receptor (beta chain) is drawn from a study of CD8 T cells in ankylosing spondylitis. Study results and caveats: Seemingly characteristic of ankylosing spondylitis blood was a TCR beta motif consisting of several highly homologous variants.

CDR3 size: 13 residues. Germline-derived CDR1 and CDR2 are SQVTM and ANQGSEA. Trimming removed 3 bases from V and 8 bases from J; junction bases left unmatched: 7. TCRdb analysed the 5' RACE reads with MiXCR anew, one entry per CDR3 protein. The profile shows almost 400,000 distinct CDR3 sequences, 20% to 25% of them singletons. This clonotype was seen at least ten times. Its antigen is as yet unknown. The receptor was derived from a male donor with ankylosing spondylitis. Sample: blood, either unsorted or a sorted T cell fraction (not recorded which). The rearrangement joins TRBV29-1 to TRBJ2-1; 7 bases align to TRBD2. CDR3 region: CSVEGGSRYEQFF. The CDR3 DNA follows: TGCAGCGTTGAGGGCGGGAGCCGCTATGAGCAGTTCTTC.